These T cell receptor beta chains were read from a single sample in a study of PD-1 blockade in classical Hodgkin lymphoma. Measured with immunoSEQ multiplex PCR; TCRdb has only the in-frame clones, and not every one. The sample gives roughly 100,000 clones, about 92% of which show up once; 1.5% to 2.5% is in the top ten. The source was peripheral blood mononuclear cells (PBMCs), collected before the fourth cycle of nivolumab. The receptors originated from a human donor with classical Hodgkin lymphoma. CDR3s include the opening cysteine and the closing phenylalanine or tryptophan. Fields, in order: V gene, clone size, D gene, J gene, CDR3 protein, CDR3 DNA. The D gene is left open where the match is weak. Size values are once, few and many counts, or a class for expanded clones, and some rows have none.

v_gene: TRBV30; abundance: .; d_gene: .; j_gene: TRBJ1-5; CDR3aa: CAWSGLTGLNQPQHF; CDR3nt: TGTGCCTGGAGTGGGTTGACAGGACTCAATCAGCCCCAGCATTTT
v_gene: TRBV5-1; abundance: once; d_gene: .; j_gene: TRBJ2-1; CDR3aa: CASSTFYNEQFF; CDR3nt: TGCGCCAGCAGTACCTTCTACAATGAGCAGTTCTTC
v_gene: TRBV6-5; abundance: .; d_gene: TRBD1; j_gene: TRBJ1-1; CDR3aa: CASSPDRGRTEAFF; CDR3nt: TGTGCCAGCAGTCCTGACAGGGGGAGGACTGAAGCTTTCTTT
v_gene: TRBV19; abundance: .; d_gene: .; j_gene: TRBJ1-2; CDR3aa: CASSIPPTGGYTF; CDR3nt: TGTGCCAGTAGTATCCCCCCTACGGGGGGCTACACCTTC
v_gene: TRBV28; abundance: .; d_gene: .; j_gene: TRBJ2-3; CDR3aa: CASWTTSDTQYF; CDR3nt: TGTGCCAGTTGGACTACTTCAGATACGCAGTATTTT
v_gene: TRBV18; abundance: .; d_gene: TRBD1; j_gene: TRBJ2-1; CDR3aa: CASSPDRYQFF; CDR3nt: TGTGCCAGCTCACCGGACAGGTACCAGTTCTTC
v_gene: TRBV10-1; abundance: .; d_gene: .; j_gene: TRBJ1-2; CDR3aa: CASSAWTEGGYTF; CDR3nt: TGCGCCAGCAGCGCCTGGACAGAGGGGGGCTACACCTTC
v_gene: TRBV19; abundance: .; d_gene: TRBD1; j_gene: TRBJ1-1; CDR3aa: CASSGQGGTEAFF; CDR3nt: TGTGCCAGTAGTGGACAGGGAGGGACTGAAGCTTTCTTT
v_gene: TRBV13; abundance: .; d_gene: TRBD1; j_gene: TRBJ1-4; CDR3aa: CASSSRPPGTGGEKLFF; CDR3nt: TGTGCCAGCAGCTCCCGACCTCCCGGGACAGGAGGTGAAAAACTGTTTTTT
v_gene: TRBV29-1; abundance: .; d_gene: TRBD1; j_gene: TRBJ1-1; CDR3aa: CSAGDSLNTEAFF; CDR3nt: TGCAGCGCCGGGGACAGCTTGAACACTGAAGCTTTCTTT
v_gene: TRBV10-1; abundance: .; d_gene: TRBD2; j_gene: TRBJ2-3; CDR3aa: CASSDIIGTSGVGPDTQYF; CDR3nt: TGCGCCAGCAGTGATATCATAGGGACTAGCGGAGTCGGCCCAGATACGCAGTATTTT
v_gene: TRBV28; abundance: .; d_gene: .; j_gene: TRBJ2-7; CDR3aa: CASNLPGFSYEQYF; CDR3nt: TGTGCCAGCAACCTTCCCGGGTTCTCCTACGAGCAGTACTTC
v_gene: TRBV19; abundance: .; d_gene: .; j_gene: TRBJ2-3; CDR3aa: CASSWTASTDTQYF; CDR3nt: TGTGCCAGTAGTTGGACAGCTAGCACAGATACGCAGTATTTT
v_gene: TRBV9; abundance: .; d_gene: .; j_gene: TRBJ2-2; CDR3aa: CASSVDGYGELFF; CDR3nt: TGTGCCAGCAGCGTAGATGGGTACGGGGAGCTGTTTTTT
v_gene: TRBV7-2; abundance: once; d_gene: TRBD2; j_gene: TRBJ2-7; CDR3aa: CASSFFPGGYEQYF; CDR3nt: TGTGCCAGCAGCTTTTTTCCGGGAGGTTACGAGCAGTACTTC
v_gene: TRBV6-1; abundance: once; d_gene: TRBD2; j_gene: TRBJ2-7; CDR3aa: CASSEGLADVYEQYF; CDR3nt: TGTGCCAGCAGTGAGGGACTAGCGGATGTCTACGAGCAGTACTTC
v_gene: TRBV11-2; abundance: .; d_gene: .; j_gene: TRBJ1-2; CDR3aa: CASSLALTAHYGYTF; CDR3nt: TGTGCCAGCAGCTTAGCTTTGACAGCCCACTATGGCTACACCTTC
v_gene: TRBV30; abundance: .; d_gene: TRBD2; j_gene: TRBJ2-5; CDR3aa: CAWSGGGQTQYF; CDR3nt: TGTGCCTGGAGTGGGGGAGGGCAGACCCAGTACTTC
v_gene: TRBV15; abundance: .; d_gene: .; j_gene: TRBJ2-3; CDR3aa: CATSPDVADTQYF; CDR3nt: TGTGCCACCAGCCCAGATGTTGCGGATACGCAGTATTTT
v_gene: TRBV4-1; abundance: .; d_gene: .; j_gene: TRBJ1-1; CDR3aa: CASSQDRVPRNTEAFF; CDR3nt: TGCGCCAGCAGCCAAGATCGAGTCCCCAGGAACACTGAAGCTTTCTTT
v_gene: TRBV20-1; abundance: .; d_gene: .; j_gene: TRBJ1-1; CDR3aa: CSAREHTEAFF; CDR3nt: TGCAGTGCTAGAGAGCACACTGAAGCTTTCTTT
v_gene: TRBV5-5; abundance: .; d_gene: .; j_gene: TRBJ2-7; CDR3aa: CASSLWGLDEQYF; CDR3nt: TGTGCCAGCAGCTTGTGGGGGCTGGACGAGCAGTACTTC
v_gene: TRBV21-1; abundance: .; d_gene: .; j_gene: TRBJ2-5; CDR3aa: CASSSPLETGIRETQYF; CDR3nt: TGTGCCAGCAGCAGCCCGCTCGAGACAGGAATTAGAGAGACCCAGTACTTC
v_gene: TRBV18; abundance: .; d_gene: TRBD1; j_gene: TRBJ2-7; CDR3aa: CASSQGTVTYEQYF; CDR3nt: TGTGCCAGCTCTCAGGGGACAGTTACCTACGAGCAGTACTTC
v_gene: TRBV2; abundance: once; d_gene: TRBD2; j_gene: TRBJ2-1; CDR3aa: CASSERRVAGVVWQFF; CDR3nt: TGTGCCAGCAGTGAAAGGAGGGTAGCGGGAGTCGTCTGGCAGTTCTTC
v_gene: TRBV5-1; abundance: .; d_gene: TRBD2; j_gene: TRBJ2-3; CDR3aa: CASRFSGRASTDTQYF; CDR3nt: TGCGCCAGCAGATTTAGCGGGAGGGCTAGCACAGATACGCAGTATTTT
v_gene: TRBV9; abundance: .; d_gene: .; j_gene: TRBJ2-7; CDR3aa: CASSVGGGTYEQYF; CDR3nt: TGTGCCAGCAGCGTAGGAGGGGGGACCTACGAGCAGTACTTC
v_gene: TRBV5-1; abundance: .; d_gene: TRBD1; j_gene: TRBJ1-2; CDR3aa: CASSSGQGLGGYGYTF; CDR3nt: TGCGCCAGCAGCTCCGGACAGGGACTAGGAGGGTATGGCTACACCTTC
v_gene: TRBV30; abundance: .; d_gene: .; j_gene: TRBJ2-5; CDR3aa: CAWSVLWERETQYF; CDR3nt: TGTGCCTGGAGCGTCTTGTGGGAGCGGGAGACCCAGTACTTC
v_gene: TRBV2; abundance: .; d_gene: TRBD2; j_gene: TRBJ2-1; CDR3aa: CASSKIDGTSINEQFF; CDR3nt: TGTGCCAGCAGTAAAATCGACGGGACTAGTATAAATGAGCAGTTCTTC
v_gene: TRBV27; abundance: .; d_gene: TRBD2; j_gene: TRBJ2-1; CDR3aa: CASSSRRVGGYNEQFF; CDR3nt: TGTGCCAGCAGTTCCCGGCGGGTGGGGGGGTACAATGAGCAGTTCTTC
v_gene: TRBV6-5; abundance: once; d_gene: .; j_gene: TRBJ2-7; CDR3aa: CASSYSLGLAYEQYF; CDR3nt: TGTGCCAGCAGTTACTCATTGGGACTGGCCTACGAGCAGTACTTC
v_gene: TRBV6-6; abundance: .; d_gene: .; j_gene: TRBJ1-3; CDR3aa: CASSYGSNSGNTIYF; CDR3nt: TGTGCCAGCAGCTACGGGAGTAACTCTGGAAACACCATATATTTT
v_gene: TRBV28; abundance: .; d_gene: TRBD2; j_gene: TRBJ2-7; CDR3aa: CASSLGASGRREQYF; CDR3nt: TGTGCCAGCAGTTTGGGGGCTAGCGGGAGGCGGGAGCAGTACTTC
v_gene: TRBV27; abundance: .; d_gene: .; j_gene: TRBJ2-7; CDR3aa: CASSYFRLLGEVGAYEQYF; CDR3nt: TGTGCCAGCAGTTACTTCCGTTTGTTAGGGGAGGTAGGAGCTTACGAGCAGTACTTC
v_gene: TRBV5-1; abundance: .; d_gene: TRBD2; j_gene: TRBJ2-1; CDR3aa: CASSFGSSGSWYNEQFF; CDR3nt: TGCGCCAGCAGCTTCGGGTCTAGCGGGAGTTGGTACAATGAGCAGTTCTTC
v_gene: TRBV27; abundance: .; d_gene: .; j_gene: TRBJ2-3; CDR3aa: CASSPLSLQDTQYF; CDR3nt: TGTGCCAGCAGTCCGCTCTCACTCCAGGATACGCAGTATTTT
v_gene: TRBV6-1; abundance: .; d_gene: .; j_gene: TRBJ1-4; CDR3aa: CASSASTRTNEKLFF; CDR3nt: TGTGCCAGCAGTGCCTCTACAAGGACTAATGAAAAACTGTTTTTT
v_gene: TRBV5-1; abundance: .; d_gene: TRBD1; j_gene: TRBJ2-1; CDR3aa: CASSFRQGTYNEQFF; CDR3nt: TGCGCCAGCAGCTTTAGACAGGGGACCTACAATGAGCAGTTCTTC
v_gene: TRBV5-8; abundance: once; d_gene: TRBD1; j_gene: TRBJ2-4; CDR3aa: CASSPGTALAKNIQYF; CDR3nt: TGTGCCAGCAGCCCGGGGACAGCGCTAGCCAAAAACATTCAGTACTTC
v_gene: TRBV7-9; abundance: .; d_gene: TRBD1; j_gene: TRBJ1-5; CDR3aa: CASSDRDRDQPQHF; CDR3nt: TGTGCCAGCAGCGACCGGGACAGAGATCAGCCCCAGCATTTT
v_gene: TRBV10-1; abundance: .; d_gene: .; j_gene: TRBJ2-3; CDR3aa: CASSESRRGPDTQYF; CDR3nt: TGCGCCAGCAGTGAGTCTCGGAGGGGGCCTGATACGCAGTATTTT
v_gene: TRBV27; abundance: .; d_gene: TRBD1; j_gene: TRBJ2-5; CDR3aa: CASSDLDRAKETQYF; CDR3nt: TGTGCCAGCAGTGACCTGGACAGGGCCAAAGAGACCCAGTACTTC